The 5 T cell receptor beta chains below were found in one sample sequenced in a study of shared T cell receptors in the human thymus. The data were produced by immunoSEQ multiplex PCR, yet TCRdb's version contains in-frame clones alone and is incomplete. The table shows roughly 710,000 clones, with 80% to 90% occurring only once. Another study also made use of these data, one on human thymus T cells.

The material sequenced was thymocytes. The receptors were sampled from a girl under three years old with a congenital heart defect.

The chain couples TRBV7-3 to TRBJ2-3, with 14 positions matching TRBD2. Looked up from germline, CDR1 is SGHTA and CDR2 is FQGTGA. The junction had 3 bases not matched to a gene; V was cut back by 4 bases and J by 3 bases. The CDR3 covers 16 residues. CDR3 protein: CASSSRTSGGTDTQYF. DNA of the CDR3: TGTGCCAGCAGCTCCCGGACTAGCGGGGGGACAGATACGCAGTATTTT.

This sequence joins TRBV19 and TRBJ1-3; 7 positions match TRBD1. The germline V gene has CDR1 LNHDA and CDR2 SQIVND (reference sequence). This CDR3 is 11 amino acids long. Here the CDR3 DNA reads TGTGGTACAGGGGTCGGAAACACCATATATTTT. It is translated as CGTGVGNTIYF.

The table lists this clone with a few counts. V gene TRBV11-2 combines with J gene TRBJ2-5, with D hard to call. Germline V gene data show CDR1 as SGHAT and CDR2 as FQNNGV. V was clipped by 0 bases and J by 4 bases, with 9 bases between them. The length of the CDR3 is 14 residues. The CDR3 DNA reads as TGTGCCAGCAGCTTAGATAGAGCTTTAGAGACCCAGTACTTC. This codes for CASSLDRALETQYF.

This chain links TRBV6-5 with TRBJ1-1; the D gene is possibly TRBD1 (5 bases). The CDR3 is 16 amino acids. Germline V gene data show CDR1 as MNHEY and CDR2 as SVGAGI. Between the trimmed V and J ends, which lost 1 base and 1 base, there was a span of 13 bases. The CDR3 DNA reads TGTGCCAGCAGTTACTGGCGGGGCAGATGGAACACTGAAGCTTTCTTT. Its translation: CASSYWRGRWNTEAFF.

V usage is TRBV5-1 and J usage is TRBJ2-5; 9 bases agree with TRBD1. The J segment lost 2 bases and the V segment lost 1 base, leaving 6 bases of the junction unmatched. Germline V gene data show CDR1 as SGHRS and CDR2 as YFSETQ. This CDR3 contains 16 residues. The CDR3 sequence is CASSLSGTGSQETQYF. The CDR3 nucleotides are TGCGCCAGCAGCTTGAGCGGGACAGGGTCGCAAGAGACCCAGTACTTC.